The present T cell receptor (beta chain) was sequenced within a study of blood T cell repertoires in COVID-19. Study details: Sources were T cells, B-cell-depleted T cells, or PBMCs; the material itself was cDNA or gDNA.

Germline V gene lookup returns CDR1 MNHEY and CDR2 SMNVEV (reference sequence). This CDR3 spans 16 amino acids. V lost 0 bases, J lost 5 bases, and 11 bases lay in between. Authors' analysis steps: Reference gene primer amplification in the assay estimated nucleated cell counts. Libraries were prepared by immunoSEQ multiplex PCR; TCRdb keeps only in-frame clonotypes and omits some of them. The V and J calls and clone size come from that table; D and trimming were worked out from the DNA. The sample has about 210,000 clones, around 90% seen once. The sequence came from a man between 18 and 35 years old with active or convalescent COVID-19. V is TRBV27 and J is TRBJ1-6; unclear D gene. Sequenced input: peripheral blood. The CDR3 sequence: CASSLSSGVDNSPLHF. CDR3 coding DNA: TGTGCCAGCAGTTTATCTAGCGGAGTAGATAATTCACCCCTCCACTTT.